Listed below are T cell receptor beta chains from one sample, sequenced in a study of cytomegalovirus exposure and HLA in healthy donors. The method was immunoSEQ multiplex PCR; TCRdb's version includes in-frame clones alone and lacks a portion of them. Found here are about 82,000 clones, around 94% of them singletons; the top ten hold roughly 0.62%. The sample comprised PBMCs. The receptor source for this set is a man aged 18 to 29 in good health and CMV-seronegative. The CDR3 runs from the conserved cysteine through the conserved F or W. A D gene is named only where the DNA matches it firmly. Clone size is shown for a subset of rows, as once, few, many or a class of expanded clone.

d_gene	v_gene	abundance	j_gene	CDR3nt	CDR3aa
NA	TRBV7-9	NA	TRBJ1-2	TGTGCCAGCAGCCGACAAGAGAACTATGGCTACACCTTC	CASSRQENYGYTF
NA	TRBV7-9	NA	TRBJ1-1	TGTGCCAGCAGCTTAACGGACAGAAAGCTCCAAGCTTTCTTT	CASSLTDRKLQAFF
TRBD1	TRBV30	once	TRBJ2-1	TGTGCCTGGAGTGTAGTTGGCTCTCGACAGGGAAGTGAGCAGTTCTTC	CAWSVVGSRQGSEQFF
TRBD1	TRBV6-1	NA	TRBJ2-5	TGTGCCATAACTCTCGGACAGGGGTGGGAGACCCAGTACTTC	CAITLGQGWETQYF
TRBD2	TRBV11-3	few	TRBJ2-1	TGTGCCAGCAGCTTCGGGGCGGGAGTTCGGGGCGATGAGCAGTTCTTC	CASSFGAGVRGDEQFF
NA	TRBV19	NA	TRBJ2-7	TGTGCCAGTAGGAGGATCGGAGGGAACGACGAGCAGTACTTC	CASRRIGGNDEQYF
NA	TRBV18	NA	TRBJ1-1	TGTGCCAGCTCCCCGGGGAGGGAGAGAAACACTGAAGCTTTCTTT	CASSPGRERNTEAFF
NA	TRBV6-5	NA	TRBJ2-7	TGTGCCAGCAGTTATCGTGGGGGGTTCTCCTACGAGCAGTACTTC	CASSYRGGFSYEQYF
TRBD1	TRBV19	NA	TRBJ1-5	TGTGCCAGTGGGGTCTCGGCAGGGGGCGCAAATAGCAATCAGCCCCAGCATTTT	CASGVSAGGANSNQPQHF
NA	TRBV29-1	NA	TRBJ2-7	TGCAGCGTAGAGACGGGGGTCTACGAGCAGTACTTC	CSVETGVYEQYF
TRBD1	TRBV6-5	NA	TRBJ1-2	TGTGCCAGCAGTGGACAGGGTCTCGGCTACACCTTC	CASSGQGLGYTF
NA	TRBV27	NA	TRBJ1-2	TGTGCCAGCAGTACCTCGGACAGCAAAAACTATGGCTACACCTTC	CASSTSDSKNYGYTF
TRBD1	TRBV5-6	NA	TRBJ2-7	TGTGCCAGCAGCTCGTGGACAGGGTCAAAATCTTCCTACGAGCAGTACTTC	CASSSWTGSKSSYEQYF
TRBD1	TRBV30	NA	TRBJ2-7	TGTGCCTGGGGGCCCTCGACAGGGGGCTCCGAGCAGTACTTC	CAWGPSTGGSEQYF
TRBD1	TRBV5-4	NA	TRBJ2-7	TGTGCCAGCAGCTTGGTGACAGGGCCGAGCTACGAGCAGTACTTC	CASSLVTGPSYEQYF
TRBD1	TRBV6-5	NA	TRBJ2-7	TGTGCCAGCAGGAGAGCACAGGGGCCCTACGAGCAGTACTTC	CASRRAQGPYEQYF
NA	TRBV2	NA	TRBJ1-1	TGTGCCAGCAGTGATGTCGGGTCTCGGTACACTGAAGCTTTCTTT	CASSDVGSRYTEAFF